Following are 30 T cell receptor beta chains from one sample sequenced in a study of blood T cell repertoires in COVID-19. The protocol was immunoSEQ multiplex PCR, while the TCRdb copy is restricted to in-frame clones and leaves out a portion. The data show some 150,000 clones, with approximately 82% seen just once and 15% held by the top ten. The sequencing sample was made of PBMCs or T cells enriched from blood (not recorded which). All receptors derive from a man aged 50-59 years who had recovered from COVID-19.

J is TRBJ2-1 and V is TRBV30, with 10 bases fitting TRBD2. J was trimmed by 1 base and V by 0 bases; bases with no gene match: 3. The CDR3 totals 16 residues. The germline V gene encodes CDR1 GTSNPN and CDR2 SVGIG (reference sequence). CDR3 residues: CAWSVAGGQSYNEQFF. Written as DNA, the CDR3 is TGTGCCTGGAGTGTAGCGGGGGGGCAATCCTACAATGAGCAGTTCTTC.

This clone is a singleton in its sample. This chain links TRBV5-1 with TRBJ2-1; a possible D gene is TRBD2 (7 bases). The V end lost 3 bases, the J end lost 6 bases, and 22 bases lay between the germline ends. Germline V gene data show CDR1 as SGHRS and CDR2 as YFSETQ. This CDR3 region has 17 residues. The CDR3 DNA is TGCGCCAGCAGCTCCCTTCAGCGGGACACCCGGGGCAATGAGCAGTTCTTC. This sequence encodes CASSSLQRDTRGNEQFF.

This clone was recorded once. The J gene is TRBJ1-1, the V gene TRBV27; D is unclear. CDR1 MNHEY and CDR2 SMNVEV come from the germline V gene (reference sequence). Trimming took 6 bases from V and 1 from J, leaving 9 bases between them. This CDR3 comprises 13 residues. The CDR3 DNA is TGTGCCAGCAGGCCAACAAGGAACACTGAAGCTTTCTTT. It translates to CASRPTRNTEAFF.

The DNA for the CDR3 is TGCGCCAGCAGCTTGGATGGTGGGGGCAGGCAGCCCCAGCATTTT. Encoded protein: CASSLDGGGRQPQHF. The gene calls are TRBV5-1 and TRBJ1-5; maybe TRBD1 (6 bases). The CDR3 runs to 15 residues. V lost 0 bases and J 7 bases, leaving 14 bases between the germline ends. Germline V gene sequence: CDR1 SGHRS, CDR2 YFSETQ.

The J gene is TRBJ1-1, the V gene TRBV12-3 or TRBV12-4; TRBD1 is a possible D gene (5 bases). V dropped 6 bases and J dropped 3 bases, with 11 bases sitting between them. CDR3 length equals 13 residues. This chain's CDR3 is CASRVREDTEAFF. In DNA form, the CDR3 reads TGTGCCAGCAGGGTCAGGGAAGACACTGAAGCTTTCTTT.

The V gene is TRBV9, the J gene TRBJ1-4; TRBD1 matches 8 bases. Germline loops: CDR1 SGDLS, CDR2 YYNGEE. CDR3 length: 16 residues. V was pared by 2 bases and J by 0 bases, with 3 bases of the junction left unmatched. CDR3 DNA: TGTGCCAGCAGCGTGAGGGACAGGTCAACTAATGAAAAACTGTTTTTT. Amino acids: CASSVRDRSTNEKLFF.

This sequence joins TRBV12-2 and TRBJ1-2; no DNA check was done on the table's D call, TRBD1. TRBV12-2 is reported as a pseudogene. The CDR3 is made up of 16 amino acids. CDR3 nucleotides: TGTGCAAGTCGCTTACCCCATACAGGGATATCCTATGGCTACACCTTC. Residues: CASRLPHTGISYGYTF.

The chain uses TRBV30 and TRBJ2-5, with 9 bases aligning to TRBD2. The germline gives CDR1 GTSNPN, CDR2 SVGIG (reference sequence). V gave up 0 bases and J gave up 4 bases; unmatched junction bases: 9. The CDR3 runs 16 residues. This CDR3 reads CAWSVGLAGGRETQYF. The CDR3 nucleotides are TGTGCCTGGAGTGTAGGGCTTGCGGGGGGGCGAGAGACCCAGTACTTC.

This clone was counted only a few times. The V and J genes are TRBV15 and TRBJ1-1; no reliable D call. Germline CDR1 LNHNV, CDR2 YYDKDF (reference sequence). V lost 0 bases to trimming and J lost 3 bases, with 14 bases between them. This CDR3 contains 16 residues. This chain's CDR3 is CATSRDRLGRDTEAFF. DNA for the CDR3: TGTGCCACCAGCAGAGACCGGCTCGGGAGAGACACTGAAGCTTTCTTT.

This clone was detected only a few times. The chain couples TRBV5-1 to TRBJ2-5, with D maybe TRBD1 (5 bases). This CDR3 is 14 amino acids long. Deletions cut 0 bases from V and 5 bases from J, with 11 bases between. CDR1 and CDR2 from the germline V gene are SGHRS and YFSETQ. In DNA form, the CDR3 reads TGCGCCAGCAGCTTGGGGGGCGTCGATGAGACCCAGTACTTC. Its protein is CASSLGGVDETQYF.

In its sample, this clone was seen a few times. The V and J genes are TRBV27 and TRBJ2-1; 12 bases line up with TRBD2. Germline-derived CDR1 and CDR2 are MNHEY and SMNVEV (reference sequence). This CDR3 is 14 amino acids long. The junction had 4 bases not matched to a gene; V was cut back by 5 bases and J by 8 bases. CDR3 residues: CASSTGLAGYEQFF. In DNA, the CDR3 is TGTGCCAGCAGTACGGGACTAGCGGGTTATGAGCAGTTCTTC.

This chain uses TRBV6-5 with TRBJ1-2; TRBD1 matches 10 bases. The junction had 5 bases not matched to a gene; V was cut back by 7 bases and J by 0 bases. The CDR3 totals 15 residues. CDR1 MNHEY and CDR2 SVGAGI come from the germline V gene. CDR3 nucleotides: TGTGCCAGCATCCGACAGGGGGCTCCTAACTATGGCTACACCTTC. It is translated as CASIRQGAPNYGYTF.

The rearrangement links TRBV3-1 (or the pseudogene TRBV3-2) to TRBJ2-3, with TRBD2 matching over 13 bases. Losses at the gene ends were 1 base for V and 0 bases for J; bases not matched to a gene: 4. Per the germline V gene, CDR1 is LGHDT and CDR2 is YNNKEL (reference sequence). The CDR3 contains 18 residues. CDR3 sequence reads: CASSQGLAGGRSTDTQYF. In nucleotides, the CDR3 is TGTGCCAGCAGCCAAGGACTAGCGGGGGGCAGGAGCACAGATACGCAGTATTTT.

V usage is TRBV7-2 and J usage is TRBJ1-1; tentatively, D is TRBD1 (6 bases). With 2 bases removed from V and 7 bases from J, the gap between germline ends came to 23 bases. Germline CDR1 SGHTA, CDR2 FQGNSA. The CDR3 runs 17 residues. In DNA form, the CDR3 reads TGTGCCAGCAGCTTACCGTTGGCAGGGGCCCTCGGAATTGAAGCTTTCTTT. Translated, it gives CASSLPLAGALGIEAFF.

V and J are TRBV15 and TRBJ1-6, with D possibly matching TRBD1 (5 bases). Germline V lookup: CDR1 LNHNV, CDR2 YYDKDF (reference sequence). The CDR3 runs 18 residues. The V gene lost 5 bases and the J gene lost 0 bases, with 17 bases spanning the gap. The CDR3 DNA follows: TGTGCCACCAGCCCAGTCCCGACAGTCTCCTCCTATAATTCACCCCTCCACTTT. Translating gives CATSPVPTVSSYNSPLHF.

This clone has just one count. V usage is TRBV11-3 and J usage is TRBJ2-1; 11 bases are shared with TRBD2. The CDR3 is made up of 15 amino acids. Germline V lookup: CDR1 SGHNT, CDR2 YENEEA. J gave up 3 bases and V 5 bases, and 3 bases lay outside the gene matches. Here the CDR3 reads CASSRLAGGYNEQFF. The CDR3 DNA follows: TGTGCCAGCAGCCGCCTAGCGGGGGGCTACAATGAGCAGTTCTTC.

Written as DNA, the CDR3 is TGTGCCAGCAGTTACTCCTCCAGGGGCACTGAAGCTTTCTTT. Its translation: CASSYSSRGTEAFF. The chain employs TRBV6-5 and TRBJ1-1; a possible D gene is TRBD1 (6 bases). CDR3 length: 14 residues. CDR1 and CDR2 from the germline V gene are MNHEY and SVGAGI. The V gene lost 0 bases and the J gene lost 4 bases, with 9 bases spanning the gap.

V is TRBV6-5 and J is TRBJ2-7, with TRBD1 as a possible D gene (5 bases). The germline V and J ends were trimmed by 0 bases and 2 bases, with 11 bases remaining between them. The germline CDR1 and CDR2 sequences are MNHEY and SVGAGI. The CDR3 contains 15 residues. The CDR3 DNA is TGTGCCAGCAGTTACTCGCGGACAATTACCTACGAGCAGTACTTC. Translated: CASSYSRTITYEQYF.

The chain joins TRBV3-1 (or the pseudogene TRBV3-2) to TRBJ1-1; maybe TRBD1 (5 bases). V was pared by 4 bases and J by 0 bases, with 9 bases between. The CDR3 totals 14 residues. Germline CDR1 is LGHDT and CDR2 is YNNKEL (reference sequence). The CDR3, as DNA: TGTGCCAGCAGCCTCGCGGGGCTGAACACTGAAGCTTTCTTT. Protein product: CASSLAGLNTEAFF.

The CDR3 nucleotides read TGTGCCAGCAGCCATAATCCGGGACAGCGACAGGTTGGCTACACCTTC. Residues: CASSHNPGQRQVGYTF. The rearrangement uses TRBV3-1 (or the pseudogene TRBV3-2) and TRBJ1-2, with TRBD1 matching 7 bases. CDR3 length: 16 residues. Germline V gene data show CDR1 as LGHDT and CDR2 as YNNKEL (reference sequence). Unmatched junction bases numbered 14, after V lost 3 bases and J lost 7 bases.

The DNA for the CDR3 is TGTGCCAGCTCAGGTCGACACGAGGGTGTCATGGTGAATGAAGCTTTCTTT. Translation: CASSGRHEGVMVNEAFF. The V gene is TRBV18, the J gene TRBJ1-1; D is undetermined. Trimming removed 5 bases at V and 7 bases at J, with 26 bases between. Germline-derived CDR1 and CDR2 are KGHSH and LQKENI. This CDR3 is built from 17 residues.

A few counts support this clone. The chain employs TRBV12-5 and TRBJ2-5, with a tentative D call TRBD1 (5 bases). Germline V CDR1 and CDR2: LGHNT, FRNRAP. Trimming removed 1 base at V and 3 bases at J, with 12 bases between. This CDR3 contains 15 residues. CDR3 loop: CASGLGVGREETQYF. The CDR3 nucleotides read TGTGCTAGTGGTTTGGGAGTTGGCAGGGAAGAGACCCAGTACTTC. The full variable domain, in which reference TRBV12-5 and TRBJ2-5 provide the parts outside the CDR3, is DARVTQTPRHKVTEMGQEVTMRCQPILGHNTVFWYRQTMMQGLELLAYFRNRAPLDDSGMPKDRFSAEMPDATLATLKIQPSEPRDSAVYFCASGLGVGREETQYFGPGTRLLVL.

The chain uses TRBV28 and TRBJ2-1; 8 positions match TRBD1. This CDR3 region has 14 residues. Germline CDR1 reads MDHEN; CDR2 reads SYDVKM. V lost 3 bases and J lost 6; bases outside the gene matches: 4. The CDR3 loop reads CASSLRTGGNEQFF. The CDR3 bases are TGTGCCAGCAGTTTGAGAACAGGGGGCAATGAGCAGTTCTTC.

This chain connects TRBV7-5 to TRBJ1-3; no check of the table's D call, TRBD1, against the DNA was made. TRBV7-5 is tagged as a pseudogene. The CDR3 length is 16 residues. The CDR3: CARSFKDIRSGNTIYF. CDR3 sequence (DNA): TGTGCCAGAAGCTTTAAGGACATTCGCTCTGGAAACACCATATATTTT.

This sequence joins TRBV5-4 and TRBJ2-1; TRBD2 might be the D (6 bases). The germline V and J ends were trimmed by 3 bases and 1 base, with 14 bases remaining between them. The germline CDR1 and CDR2 sequences are SGHNT and YYREEE (reference sequence). The CDR3 runs 16 residues. The CDR3: CASSYGTPGSYNEQFF. DNA of the CDR3: TGTGCCAGCAGCTATGGGACTCCTGGGTCCTACAATGAGCAGTTCTTC. The full variable domain, in which reference TRBV5-4 and TRBJ2-1 provide the parts outside the CDR3, is ETGVTQSPTHLIKTRGQQVTLRCSSQSGHNTVSWYQQALGQGPQFIFQYYREEENGRGNFPPRFSGLQFPNYSSELNVNALELDDSALYLCASSYGTPGSYNEQFFGPGTRLTVL.

V and J are TRBV14 and TRBJ1-1; D remains ambiguous. With 0 bases removed from V and 2 bases from J, the gap between germline ends came to 7 bases. The CDR3 has 14 amino acids. CDR1 and CDR2 (germline): SGHDN, FVKESK. The CDR3 here is CASSQEARNTEAFF. CDR3 DNA sequence: TGTGCCAGCAGCCAAGAAGCTAGAAACACTGAAGCTTTCTTT.

The chain links TRBV5-5 to TRBJ1-1; 9 bases fit TRBD1. The ends lost 5 bases at V and 0 bases at J; junction bases unmatched: 5. The CDR3 covers 15 residues. In germline, CDR1 is SGHKS, CDR2 YYEKEE (reference sequence). Written as DNA, the CDR3 is TGTGCCAGCAGTCGAACAGGGGGCCTGAACACTGAAGCTTTCTTT. Protein: CASSRTGGLNTEAFF.

As for this clone: This sample also contains other DNA sequences that code for the same CDR3. The chain uses TRBV19 and TRBJ1-4; the match to TRBD1 covers 7 bases. This CDR3 contains 15 residues. The ends lost 5 bases at V and 0 bases at J; junction bases unmatched: 3. Germline V gene lookup returns CDR1 LNHDA and CDR2 SQIVND (reference sequence). CDR3 DNA: TGTGCCAGTAGTGGGACAGCAGCAACTAATGAAAAACTGTTTTTT. It translates to CASSGTAATNEKLFF.

The chain carries TRBV27 and TRBJ1-2, with no clear D. Trimming pared 6 bases from V and 6 bases from J, leaving 14 bases between. Germline CDR1 is MNHEY and CDR2 is SMNVEV (reference sequence). The CDR3 length is 13 residues. The CDR3 DNA follows: TGTGCCAGCAGGTTAAGCGGTCATAATGGCTACACCTTC. Protein sequence: CASRLSGHNGYTF.

This clone appeared a single time. The chain employs TRBV2 and TRBJ1-2, with D perhaps TRBD1 (6 bases). V gave up 6 bases and J gave up 4 bases, with 18 bases separating them. This CDR3 has 15 residues. Germline loops: CDR1 SNHLY, CDR2 FYNNEI. The CDR3 sequence: CASSLDARTAYGYTF. The CDR3, as DNA: TGTGCCAGCAGCCTCGACGCCCGGACAGCCTATGGCTACACCTTC.